This TCR beta chain was recovered during a study of cytomegalovirus exposure and HLA in healthy donors. Study results and limitations: In a later analysis, parvovirus B19, influenza, CMV and Epstein-Barr virus appeared linked to several top co-occurrence clusters. A later examination showed that TCR association rates differed by HLA locus, with DRB1 most and HLA-C fewest. Likely technical artifact: a cluster of highly shared sequence variants.

The PCR employed 60 Vbeta primers together with 13 Jbeta primers. The data were produced by immunoSEQ multiplex PCR, yet TCRdb's version contains in-frame clones alone and is incomplete. The profile shows 200,000 to 250,000 clones, 70% to 85% of them singletons. As concerns this clone: Its cognate antigen is unknown.

The CDR3 covers 15 residues. V was cut by 2 bases and J by 1 base, with 11 bases left in between. Germline V CDR1 and CDR2: MNHEY, SMNVEV (reference sequence). The TCR was taken from a woman between 35 and 50 years old in good health and CMV-seronegative. The V gene is TRBV27, the J gene TRBJ1-2; D unclear. Material: PBMCs. The CDR3 region is CASSLARGFNYGYTF. CDR3 coding DNA: TGTGCCAGCAGTTTAGCCCGAGGGTTTAACTATGGCTACACCTTC.